Each of the 4 T cell receptor beta chains below was sequenced from the same sample in a study of T cell responses to AZD1222 COVID-19 vaccine. The data were produced by immunoSEQ multiplex PCR, yet TCRdb's version contains in-frame clones alone and is incomplete. The sample holds approximately 42,000 clones, approximately 89% seen once. Sequencing was performed on peripheral blood, taken 28 days after the second AZD1222 dose. The receptor set was obtained from an adult who received the AZD1222 COVID-19 vaccine.

This clone was recorded only once. The chain combines TRBV5-6 with TRBJ2-1, with 9 bases that match TRBD2. V shed 4 bases, J shed 0 bases, and the junction held 2 bases outside the gene matches. The V gene's germline CDR1 is SGHDT and CDR2 YYEEEE. The CDR3 runs to 15 residues. The CDR3 DNA reads TGTGCCAGCAGCCAGCGGGGGGCCTCCTACAATGAGCAGTTCTTC. Residues: CASSQRGASYNEQFF. Full variable domain (outside the CDR3, taken from reference TRBV5-6 and TRBJ2-1): DAGVTQSPTHLIKTRGQQVTLRCSPKSGHDTVSWYQQALGQGPQFIFQYYEEEERQRGNFPDRFSGHQFPNYSSELNVNALLLGDSALYLCASSQRGASYNEQFFGPGTRLTVL.

This clone was recorded only once. This sequence joins TRBV2 and TRBJ1-1, with TRBD1 matching 8 bases. The germline gives CDR1 SNHLY, CDR2 FYNNEI. V gave up 8 bases and J gave up 1 base; unmatched junction bases: 6. The CDR3 is made up of 14 amino acids. The CDR3 bases are TGTGCCAGCTTTGGGACAGGTGGGAACACTGAAGCTTTCTTT. The encoded protein is CASFGTGGNTEAFF. Together with reference TRBV2 and TRBJ1-1, the CDR3 gives the full variable domain: EPEVTQTPSHQVTQMGQEVILRCVPISNHLYFYWYRQILGQKVEFLVSFYNNEISEKSEIFDDQFSVERPDGSNFTLKIRSTKLEDSAMYFCASFGTGGNTEAFFGQGTRLTVV.

The rearrangement links TRBV29-1 to TRBJ2-3; 10 positions match TRBD2. The CDR3 consists of 15 residues. J lost 4 bases, V lost 6 bases, and 10 bases had no gene match. Germline V lookup: CDR1 SQVTM, CDR2 ANQGSEA. The CDR3: CSVPSPSGSPDTQYF. DNA for the CDR3: TGCAGCGTCCCAAGCCCTAGCGGGAGCCCAGATACGCAGTATTTT.

The chain links TRBV5-6 to TRBJ1-5; maybe TRBD1 (6 bases). This CDR3 contains 16 residues. Deletions cut 0 bases from V and 2 bases from J, with 12 bases between. Germline CDR1 reads SGHDT; CDR2 reads YYEEEE. The CDR3 here is CASSLAGDAGNQPQHF. The CDR3 region has the DNA TGTGCCAGCAGCTTGGCAGGGGATGCGGGCAATCAGCCCCAGCATTTT.